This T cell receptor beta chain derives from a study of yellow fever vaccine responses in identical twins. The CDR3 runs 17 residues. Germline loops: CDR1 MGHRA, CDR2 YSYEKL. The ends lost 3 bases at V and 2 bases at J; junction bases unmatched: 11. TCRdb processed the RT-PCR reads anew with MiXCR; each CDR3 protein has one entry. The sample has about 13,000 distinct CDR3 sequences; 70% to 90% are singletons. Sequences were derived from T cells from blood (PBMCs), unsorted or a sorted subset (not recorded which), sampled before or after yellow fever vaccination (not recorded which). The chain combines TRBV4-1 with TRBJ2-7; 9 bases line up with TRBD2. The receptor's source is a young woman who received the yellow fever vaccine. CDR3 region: CASSHPSPPSGTYEQYF. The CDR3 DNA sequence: TGCGCCAGCAGCCACCCCAGTCCCCCTAGCGGGACCTACGAGCAGTACTTC.